What follows are 4 T cell receptor beta chains derived from one specimen sequenced in a study of cytomegalovirus exposure and HLA in healthy donors. Primers for the PCR totalled 60 Vbeta and 13 Jbeta. Method: immunoSEQ multiplex PCR; TCRdb's copy keeps in-frame clones and lacks some. The sample holds roughly 160,000 clones, around 80% seen once. Sequenced input: PBMCs. These TCRs come from a man aged 35 to 55 in good health and CMV-seronegative.

This sequence joins TRBV2 and TRBJ2-2; 12 bases align to TRBD1. This CDR3 comprises 16 residues. The ends lost 1 base at V and 7 bases at J; junction bases unmatched: 4. Germline V gene sequence: CDR1 SNHLY, CDR2 FYNNEI. The DNA of the CDR3 is TGTGCCAGCAGTGAAGTGGGACAGGGGGCCGGCGGGGAGCTGTTTTTT. As protein: CASSEVGQGAGGELFF.

The chain carries TRBV28 and TRBJ1-1; 9 bases map to TRBD1. The germline V gene has CDR1 MDHEN and CDR2 SYDVKM. The ends lost 7 bases at V and 4 bases at J; junction bases unmatched: 10. The CDR3 is made up of 15 amino acids. CDR3 nucleotides: TGTGCCAGCACCTTTTACGGACAGGGGTCCACTGAAGCTTTCTTT. Its protein product is CASTFYGQGSTEAFF.

This sequence joins TRBV7-2 and TRBJ2-3; D is perhaps TRBD1 (6 bases). From germline, CDR1 is SGHTA and CDR2 FQGNSA. V lost 5 bases, J lost 4 bases, and 10 bases lay in between. The CDR3 runs 13 residues. This CDR3 is CASSLQGSDTQYF. CDR3 nucleotides: TGTGCCAGCAGCCTCCAGGGGTCAGATACGCAGTATTTT.

This chain joins TRBV6-5 and TRBJ2-7, with 8 bases lining up with TRBD1. Germline assignment: CDR1 MNHEY and CDR2 SVGAGI. The J segment lost 6 bases and the V segment lost 5 bases, leaving 6 bases of the junction unmatched. The CDR3 has 13 amino acids. The DNA of the CDR3 is TGTGCCAGCAGTCGGGACAGGATCGGCGAGCAGTACTTC. Translating it yields CASSRDRIGEQYF.